The TCR beta chain under discussion was sequenced for a study of T cells in Graves' hyperthyroidism and ophthalmopathy. Study context: Prior to any treatment, at the point of initial diagnosis, peripheral blood was collected.

This clonotype was detected ten times or more. The antigen is undetermined. This CDR3 comprises 15 residues. Germline V lookup: CDR1 DFQATT, CDR2 SNEGSKA (reference sequence). The V end was cut by 4 bases, the J end by 2 bases, with 16 bases between. TCR beta CDR3 region amplification was performed from RNA transcripts. Researchers ran a first-round RT-PCR on the TCR CDR3 using the HTBI primer set. TCRdb analysed the multiplex PCR reads with MiXCR anew, one entry per CDR3 protein. Of under 350,000 distinct CDR3 sequences detected, about 18% appear once; the ten largest clones hold over 50%. Diagnosing involved the use of clinical symptoms, serum thyroxine and TRAb, thyroid ultrasound and orbital computed tomography. More than 9.5 ml fresh peripheral blood yielded the PBMCs. Study outcomes and limitations: Onset of ophthalmopathy came a median roughly 6.9 months after the model predicted it.

The source of this sequence is a woman aged 60-70 years with Graves' ophthalmopathy. This chain connects TRBV20-1 to TRBJ2-3; a weak D match, TRBD1 (6 bases). Sequencing was done on a sample of blood. CDR3 nucleotides: TGCAGTGCTATCCACAGGGTTGGGAACACAGATACGCAGTATTTT. Translation: CSAIHRVGNTDTQYF.